This T cell receptor beta chain appears in the sequencing data of a study of breast tumors, draining lymph nodes, adjacent tissues (dated by TCRdb to about 2016). About the investigation overall: Breast cancer patients provided tumor, adjacent nontumor tissue and axillary lymph nodes, and the study compared the TCR beta repertoires across these three sources. In human breast cancer, the study set out to assess how tumor, surrounding tissue and draining lymph node repertoires relate to one another and whether T cells might be exchanged between them.

Sequenced using an Illumina HiSeq 2000. Multiplex PCR amplification was used to build the TCR beta chain libraries. High-throughput sequencing was used to analyze the amplified TCR beta chain products. The public reads were run again by TCRdb, first through fastp at Q25 and then through MiXCR, and only productive beta chains were kept. Rows with one shared CDR3 protein collapse into an entry with the most common genes and DNA. The sample table shows about 63,000 distinct CDR3 sequences, and approximately 54% are seen once. The ten largest make up roughly 19% of the sample. The germline V end is reduced by 5 bases and the J end by 7 bases; junction bases left unmatched: 5. From a lookup of the germline V gene, CDR1 and CDR2 are SNHLY and FYNNEI. Including the terminal cysteine and phenylalanine, the CDR3 comprises 13 residues. The read is trimmed to its CDR3 DNA, 39 bases read in frame from base 1. Remarks on this clonotype: The clone's antigen remains unknown. No base quality values were provided; no much bigger clone lies one nucleotide off.

What the work shows at the level of the full study, not this receptor alone: Rather than being directly demonstrated, the conclusion that tumor T cells originate in lymph nodes was presented as consistent with a hypothesis. Tumor T-cell repertoires showed less diversity than lymph node repertoires and more diversity than nontumor tissue repertoires, and tumor T-cell repertoires showed preferential V and J gene usage. The data were considered consistent with most tumor T cells being derived from the lymph node and subsequently expanding within tumor tissue. In luminal-like breast cancer, tumor and nontumor tissue repertoires resembled each other significantly more than in basal-like breast cancer.

Sequenced: breast tumor tissue. This sequence was found in a female donor with breast cancer. Some clones in this sample may be carry-over from other donors' samples. The sequence is built from TRBV2 and TRBJ2-7; 10 central bases correspond to TRBD1. The CDR3: CASSRQGALEQYF. The sequence in DNA is TGTGCCAGCAGTCGACAGGGGGCGCTTGAGCAGTACTTC.